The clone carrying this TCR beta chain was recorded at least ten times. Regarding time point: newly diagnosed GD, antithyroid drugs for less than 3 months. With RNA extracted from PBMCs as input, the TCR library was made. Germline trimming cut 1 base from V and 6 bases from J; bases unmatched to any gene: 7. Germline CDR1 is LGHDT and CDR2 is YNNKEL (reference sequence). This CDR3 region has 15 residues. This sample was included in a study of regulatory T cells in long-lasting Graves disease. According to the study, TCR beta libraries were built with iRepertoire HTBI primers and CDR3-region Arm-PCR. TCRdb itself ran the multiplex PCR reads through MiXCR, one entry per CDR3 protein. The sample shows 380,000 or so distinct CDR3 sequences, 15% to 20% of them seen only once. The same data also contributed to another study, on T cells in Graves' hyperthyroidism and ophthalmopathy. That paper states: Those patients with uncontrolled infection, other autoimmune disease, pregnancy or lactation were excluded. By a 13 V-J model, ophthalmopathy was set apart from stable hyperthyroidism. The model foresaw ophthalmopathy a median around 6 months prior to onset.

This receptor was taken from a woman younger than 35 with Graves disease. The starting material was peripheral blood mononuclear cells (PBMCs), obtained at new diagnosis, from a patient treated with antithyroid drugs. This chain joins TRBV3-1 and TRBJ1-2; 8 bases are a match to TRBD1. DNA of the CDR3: TGTGCCAGCAGCCAAGTGTGGCAGGGGGCGAATGGCTACACCTTC. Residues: CASSQVWQGANGYTF.